The rows below give T cell receptor beta chains drawn from one sample of a study of T cell responses to AZD1222 COVID-19 vaccine. Data came from immunoSEQ multiplex PCR; TCRdb stores just in-frame clones and leaves some out. This sample has about 110,000 clones, with approximately 84% found just once. The starting material was peripheral blood, obtained on day 0 of AZD1222 vaccination. The receptors were gathered from an adult in good health. Both conserved end residues are part of each CDR3. Each record gives: D gene, J gene, clone size, V gene, CDR3 protein, CDR3 DNA. A D gene is named only where the DNA matches it firmly. Expanded clones get a size class; other rows say once, few or many, or leave the size out.

>-|TRBJ2-4|few|TRBV5-6
CASSLAGSRNIQYF
TGTGCCAGCAGCTTGGCAGGATCGAGAAACATTCAGTACTTC
>-|TRBJ2-7|-|TRBV28
CASRGFYEQYF
TGTGCCAGCAGGGGCTTCTACGAGCAGTACTTC
>-|TRBJ2-7|-|TRBV14
CASSQMGAGSSYEQYF
TGTGCCAGCAGCCAAATGGGGGCGGGGTCCTCCTACGAGCAGTACTTC
>-|TRBJ2-7|-|TRBV6-2/TRBV6-3
CASSEGLGAYEQYF
TGTGCCAGCAGCGAAGGATTGGGGGCCTACGAGCAGTACTTC
>TRBD1|TRBJ1-2|-|TRBV12-3/TRBV12-4
CASRSTGNYGYTF
TGTGCCAGCAGGTCGACAGGGAACTATGGCTACACCTTC
>-|TRBJ1-2|-|TRBV5-1
CASSLSIGNYGYTF
TGCGCCAGCAGCTTGTCCATAGGGAACTATGGCTACACCTTC
>-|TRBJ2-1|few|TRBV7-2
CASSLARDAYNEQFF
TGTGCCAGCAGCTTAGCGCGGGACGCATACAATGAGCAGTTCTTC
>-|TRBJ1-5|-|TRBV15
CATSRGGDSYYSNQPQHF
TGTGCCACCAGCAGAGGGGGGGACTCTTACTATAGCAATCAGCCCCAGCATTTT
>TRBD2|TRBJ2-3|-|TRBV24-1
CATSEGGLSESTDTQYF
TGTGCCACCAGTGAGGGGGGACTAAGCGAAAGCACAGATACGCAGTATTTT
>-|TRBJ1-5|-|TRBV30
CAWRPQGRQPQHF
TGTGCCTGGAGGCCTCAGGGGCGGCAGCCCCAGCATTTT
>-|TRBJ1-1|-|TRBV7-9
CASDVHSLNTEAFF
TGTGCCAGCGACGTCCACAGCTTAAACACTGAAGCTTTCTTT
>TRBD1|TRBJ2-5|-|TRBV2
CASSQPGTGGGETQYF
TGTGCCAGCAGCCAGCCTGGGACAGGCGGAGGAGAGACCCAGTACTTC
>TRBD1|TRBJ2-7|-|TRBV7-2
CASSYGTDYEQYF
TGTGCCAGCAGTTACGGGACAGACTACGAGCAGTACTTC
>-|TRBJ1-2|-|TRBV7-2
CASSSTVLYGYTF
TGTGCCAGCAGCTCGACGGTTTTATATGGCTACACCTTC
>-|TRBJ2-1|-|TRBV9
CASSVASVRGDEQFF
TGTGCCAGCAGCGTAGCGTCGGTCAGGGGCGATGAGCAGTTCTTC
>-|TRBJ1-5|-|TRBV5-1
CASSLVTGRNQPQHF
TGCGCCAGCAGCTTGGTTACTGGCCGCAATCAGCCCCAGCATTTT
>TRBD1|TRBJ1-2|-|TRBV11-2
CASSEGTGLNYGYTF
TGTGCCAGCAGCGAAGGGACAGGTCTTAACTATGGCTACACCTTC
>-|TRBJ2-5|-|TRBV7-2
CASSPIGGETQYF
TGTGCCAGCAGCCCTATAGGTGGGGAGACCCAGTACTTC
>TRBD2|TRBJ2-1|-|TRBV3-1/TRBV3-2
CASSQSPGLAGVLIF
TGTGCCAGCAGCCAGTCTCCGGGACTAGCGGGAGTTTTGATCTTC
>TRBD1|TRBJ2-7|-|TRBV19
CASSMDRGPYEQYF
TGTGCCAGTAGTATGGACAGGGGACCCTACGAGCAGTACTTC
>TRBD1|TRBJ1-4|-|TRBV2
CASSPGQGHEKLFF
TGTGCCAGCAGTCCGGGACAGGGGCATGAAAAACTGTTTTTT
>TRBD2|TRBJ2-1|few|TRBV28
CASSPTSGGPQYNEQFF
TGTGCCAGCAGTCCAACTAGCGGGGGGCCTCAATACAATGAGCAGTTCTTC
>-|TRBJ1-5|once|TRBV11-2
CASSLTTGTNQPQHF
TGTGCCAGCAGCTTAACAACGGGGACGAATCAGCCCCAGCATTTT
>-|TRBJ1-1|once|TRBV6-1
CASSDQPENTEAFF
TGTGCCAGCAGTGATCAACCCGAAAACACTGAAGCTTTCTTT
>TRBD2|TRBJ2-7|-|TRBV28
CASSLLGTSGEYEQYF
TGTGCCAGCAGTTTATTAGGGACTAGCGGGGAGTACGAGCAGTACTTC
>-|TRBJ1-1|-|TRBV6-2/TRBV6-3
CASSSVYREITEAFF
TGTGCCAGCAGTTCTGTCTACAGGGAAATAACTGAAGCTTTCTTT
>-|TRBJ1-2|-|TRBV2
CACDRFNYGYTF
TGTGCCTGCGACAGGTTTAACTATGGCTACACCTTC
>-|TRBJ2-7|once|TRBV21-1
CASSSRENVAGSSYEQYF
TGTGCCAGCAGCTCCCGTGAGAATGTAGCGGGGAGCTCCTACGAGCAGTACTTC
>-|TRBJ2-5|-|TRBV7-7
CASSLEGWETQYF
TGTGCTAGCAGCTTAGAGGGTTGGGAGACCCAGTACTTC
>-|TRBJ2-2|-|TRBV10-3
CAISGLNGELFF
TGTGCCATCAGTGGGCTAAACGGGGAGCTGTTTTTT
>-|TRBJ2-7|-|TRBV7-2
CASSLIPDSSSYEQYF
TGTGCCAGCAGCTTAATCCCCGACAGTTCTTCCTACGAGCAGTACTTC
>-|TRBJ1-1|-|TRBV28
CASGQGLGAFF
TGTGCCAGCGGGCAGGGGCTGGGAGCTTTCTTT
>-|TRBJ2-7|-|TRBV5-4
CASSADRIEQYF
TGTGCCAGCAGCGCTGACAGGATTGAGCAGTACTTC
>-|TRBJ2-3|-|TRBV10-3
CAISGGAGPDTQYF
TGTGCCATCAGTGGAGGGGCGGGACCAGATACGCAGTATTTT
>TRBD1|TRBJ2-2|-|TRBV19
CASSMMGQIATGELFF
TGTGCCAGTAGTATGATGGGACAGATCGCCACCGGGGAGCTGTTTTTT
>TRBD2|TRBJ2-3|-|TRBV5-4
CASSLKLAGGSTDTQYF
TGTGCCAGCAGCTTGAAACTAGCGGGAGGGTCCACAGATACGCAGTATTTT
>-|TRBJ1-4|-|TRBV29-1
CSVGAGATNEKLFF
TGCAGCGTTGGAGCGGGGGCAACTAATGAAAAACTGTTTTTT
>TRBD1|TRBJ2-7|-|TRBV5-1
CASSLALGQGYEQYF
TGCGCCAGCAGCTTGGCCCTGGGACAGGGTTACGAGCAGTACTTC
>TRBD1|TRBJ2-2|-|TRBV11-2
CASSFRGIGELFF
TGTGCCAGCAGCTTCAGGGGGATCGGGGAGCTGTTTTTT
>TRBD1|TRBJ1-2|-|TRBV7-9
CASSTPTGGGSYGYTF
TGTGCCAGCAGCACCCCAACAGGGGGCGGTAGCTATGGCTACACCTTC
>TRBD1|TRBJ1-4|-|TRBV19
CASSTPTGLREKLFF
TGTGCCAGTAGTACACCGACAGGGTTGAGAGAAAAACTGTTTTTT
>TRBD2|TRBJ2-1|-|TRBV11-3
CASSSAGTSISEQFF
TGTGCCAGCAGCTCCGCCGGGACTAGTATAAGTGAGCAGTTCTTC
>TRBD1|TRBJ2-7|-|TRBV11-3
CASSPAGQAPYEQYF
TGTGCCAGCAGCCCCGCAGGACAGGCCCCCTACGAGCAGTACTTC
>TRBD1|TRBJ2-7|-|TRBV7-9
CASSENQGAREQYF
TGTGCCAGCAGCGAGAATCAGGGGGCTCGGGAGCAGTACTTC